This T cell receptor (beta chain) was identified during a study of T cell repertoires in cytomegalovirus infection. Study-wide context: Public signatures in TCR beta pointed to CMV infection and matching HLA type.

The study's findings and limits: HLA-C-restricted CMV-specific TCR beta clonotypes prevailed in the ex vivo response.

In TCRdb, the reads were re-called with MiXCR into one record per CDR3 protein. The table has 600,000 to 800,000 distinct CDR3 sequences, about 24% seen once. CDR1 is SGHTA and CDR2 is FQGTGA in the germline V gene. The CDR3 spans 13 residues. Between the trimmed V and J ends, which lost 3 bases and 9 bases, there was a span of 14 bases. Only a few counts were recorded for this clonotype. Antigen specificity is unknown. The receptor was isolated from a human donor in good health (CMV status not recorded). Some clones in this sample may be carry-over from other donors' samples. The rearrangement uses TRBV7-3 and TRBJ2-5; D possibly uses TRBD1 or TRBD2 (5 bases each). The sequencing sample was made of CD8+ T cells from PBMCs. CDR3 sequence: CASSFSSGAAQYF. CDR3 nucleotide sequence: TGTGCCAGCAGCTTCTCCTCCGGGGCGGCCCAGTACTTC.